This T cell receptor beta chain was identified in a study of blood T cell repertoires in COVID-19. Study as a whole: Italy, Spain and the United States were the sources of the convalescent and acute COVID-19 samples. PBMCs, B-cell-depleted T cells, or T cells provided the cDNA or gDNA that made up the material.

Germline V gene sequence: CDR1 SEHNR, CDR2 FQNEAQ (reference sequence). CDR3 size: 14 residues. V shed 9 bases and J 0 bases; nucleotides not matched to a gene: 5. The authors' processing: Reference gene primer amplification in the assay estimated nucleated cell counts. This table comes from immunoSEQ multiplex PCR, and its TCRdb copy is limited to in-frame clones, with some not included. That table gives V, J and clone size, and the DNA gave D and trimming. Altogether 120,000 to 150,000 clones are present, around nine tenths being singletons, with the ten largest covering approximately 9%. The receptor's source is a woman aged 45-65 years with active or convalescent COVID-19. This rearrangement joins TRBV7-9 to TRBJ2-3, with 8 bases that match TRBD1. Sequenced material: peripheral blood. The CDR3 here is CARQGGFSTDTQYF. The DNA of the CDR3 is TGTGCCAGACAGGGGGGCTTTAGCACAGATACGCAGTATTTT. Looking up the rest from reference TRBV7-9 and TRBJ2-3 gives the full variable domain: DTGVSQNPRHKITKRGQNVTFRCDPISEHNRLYWYRQTLGQGPEFLTYFQNEAQLEKSRLLSDRFSAERPKGSFSTLEIQRTEQGDSAMYLCARQGGFSTDTQYFGPGTRLTVL.